A single sample is the source of the 27 T cell receptor beta chains below, sequenced in a study of cytomegalovirus exposure and HLA in healthy donors. Both 60 Vbeta primers and 13 Jbeta primers went into the PCR. Only in-frame clones appear in the TCRdb table, and some are missing; sequencing was by immunoSEQ multiplex PCR. This table has fewer than 110,000 clones, about 74% appearing once. The sequencing input was PBMCs. The source is a woman in her 40s in good health and CMV-seropositive.

The chain has TRBV6-6 and TRBJ1-3; D not resolved. V gave up 8 bases and J gave up 3 bases, with 20 bases separating them. Germline V gene sequence: CDR1 MNHNY, CDR2 SVGAGI (reference sequence). CDR3 length: 16 residues. Written as DNA, the CDR3 is TGTGCCAGCCGCATGGAGAAGAGCCACCATGGAAACACCATATATTTT. Protein product: CASRMEKSHHGNTIYF.

The V call is TRBV7-8, the J call TRBJ1-5; 9 nucleotides agree with TRBD1. The V and J ends lost 8 bases and 7 bases, in that order; junction bases with no gene match: 6. The CDR3 spans 13 residues. Germline loops: CDR1 SGHVS, CDR2 FQNEAQ. CDR3 sequence (DNA): TGTGCCAGCTGCGGGACAGGGAACCAGCCCCAGCATTTT. Its protein is CASCGTGNQPQHF.

This chain connects TRBV30 to TRBJ1-1, with a weak D call TRBD1 (6 bases). Germline assignment: CDR1 GTSNPN and CDR2 SVGIG (reference sequence). V dropped 4 bases and J dropped 10 bases, with 19 bases sitting between them. This CDR3 is 13 amino acids long. CDR3 protein: CAWTLQSGTTAFF. The CDR3, as DNA: TGTGCCTGGACACTCCAATCAGGGACAACAGCTTTCTTT.

The sample holds a few counts of this clone. The CDR3 spells CASSSPGLNTEAFF. CDR3 DNA sequence: TGTGCCAGCAGTTCCCCAGGGTTGAACACTGAAGCTTTCTTT. This rearrangement joins TRBV6-6 to TRBJ1-1, with D possibly being TRBD1 (5 bases). This CDR3 is built from 14 residues. CDR1 is MNHNY, CDR2 SVGAGI, per germline (reference sequence). Deletions cut 4 bases from V and 0 bases from J, with 9 bases between.

V is TRBV6-1 and J is TRBJ1-2; weak D call: TRBD1 (5 bases). The V end was cut by 2 bases, the J end by 8 bases, with 9 bases between. Germline loops: CDR1 MNHNS, CDR2 SASEGT. The CDR3 has 12 amino acids. The CDR3 nucleotides read TGTGCCAGCAGTGAAACCAGGGAAGGCTACACCTTC. Protein product: CASSETREGYTF.

V usage is TRBV6-5 and J usage is TRBJ1-2; 11 bases match TRBD1. There are 16 residues in the CDR3. Germline V gives CDR1 MNHEY, CDR2 SVGAGI. V shed 2 bases, J shed 8 bases, and the junction held 10 bases outside the gene matches. The CDR3 sequence is CASSYLGQGAFGGYTF. DNA of the CDR3: TGTGCCAGCAGTTACCTAGGACAGGGGGCTTTCGGCGGCTACACCTTC.

V is TRBV7-8 and J is TRBJ1-2, with 7 nucleotides matching TRBD1. CDR3 length: 14 residues. CDR1 SGHVS and CDR2 FQNEAQ come from the germline V gene. After removal of 5 bases from V and 2 bases from J, the junction contained 5 bases not matched to a gene. CDR3 sequence (DNA): TGTGCCAGCAGCCTAGGGACAGCGAACTATGGCTACACCTTC. Its translation: CASSLGTANYGYTF.

V gene TRBV5-1 combines with J gene TRBJ2-2; 9 bases match TRBD1. V shed 5 bases and J 1 base; nucleotides not matched to a gene: 12. The CDR3 has 18 residues. Looked up from germline, CDR1 is SGHRS and CDR2 is YFSETQ. For the CDR3, the DNA is TGCGCCAGCAGAAGTGTACAGGGGGCGAATGTGAACACCGGGGAGCTGTTTTTT. It codes for CASRSVQGANVNTGELFF.

This clone was detected only a few times. CDR3 region: CASIERRTEAFF. The CDR3 DNA follows: TGTGCCAGCATAGAGAGGAGGACTGAAGCTTTCTTT. The V call is TRBV6-1, the J call TRBJ1-1; D uncertain. Germline CDR1 MNHNS, CDR2 SASEGT. The V end lost 7 bases, the J end lost 5 bases, and 11 bases lay between the germline ends. The CDR3 is 12 residues long.

The CDR3 protein is CASSQSTGVETQYF. Here the CDR3 DNA reads TGTGCCAGCAGCCAATCGACCGGGGTGGAGACCCAGTACTTC. The rearrangement links TRBV14 to TRBJ2-5; a weak D match, TRBD2 (5 bases). The CDR3 contains 14 residues. Trimming pared 2 bases from V and 5 bases from J, leaving 12 bases between. CDR1 SGHDN and CDR2 FVKESK come from the germline V gene.

In this sample, this clone turned up a few times. The chain employs TRBV6-1 and TRBJ2-7; 7 positions match TRBD1. The CDR3 length is 13 residues. Germline assignment: CDR1 MNHNS and CDR2 SASEGT. J lost 3 bases, V lost 6 bases, and 5 bases had no gene match. CDR3 protein: CASRPGQLYEQYF. The CDR3 nucleotides read TGTGCCAGCAGACCGGGACAGCTCTACGAGCAGTACTTC.

V and J are TRBV2 and TRBJ1-5; TRBD1 agrees at 9 bases. The junction had 2 bases not matched to a gene; V was cut back by 10 bases and J by 4 bases. There are 12 residues in the CDR3. Germline CDR1 SNHLY, CDR2 FYNNEI. CDR3 sequence (DNA): TGTGCCACACAGGGGGCTAATCAGCCCCAGCATTTT. Its translation: CATQGANQPQHF. The whole variable domain, remainder taken from reference TRBV2 and TRBJ1-5, is EPEVTQTPSHQVTQMGQEVILRCVPISNHLYFYWYRQILGQKVEFLVSFYNNEISEKSEIFDDQFSVERPDGSNFTLKIRSTKLEDSAMYFCATQGANQPQHFGDGTRLSIL.

The rearrangement links TRBV19 to TRBJ1-2; the D gene is possibly TRBD1 (6 bases). There are 15 residues in the CDR3. The germline CDR1 and CDR2 sequences are LNHDA and SQIVND (reference sequence). Trimming shortened V by 7 bases and J by 4 bases, and 19 bases separated the two germline ends. In DNA, the CDR3 is TGTGCCAGTACTCGCTTTACGGGGGGCTCCTATGGCTACACCTTC. This encodes CASTRFTGGSYGYTF.

The gene calls are TRBV5-1 and TRBJ2-7, with unresolved D. V lost 1 base and J 0 bases, leaving 8 bases between the germline ends. Per the germline V gene, CDR1 is SGHRS and CDR2 is YFSETQ. The CDR3 consists of 14 residues. The CDR3 is CASSLKLSSYEQYF. The CDR3 DNA reads as TGCGCCAGCAGCTTGAAGCTGAGCTCCTACGAGCAGTACTTC.

CDR3 sequence (DNA): TGTGCCTGGGAAACAGGGGAGTTGGACACTGAAGCTTTCTTT. Encoded protein: CAWETGELDTEAFF. The chain is built from TRBV30 and TRBJ1-1; 7 bases are shared with TRBD1. The junction had 9 bases not matched to a gene; V was cut back by 5 bases and J by 3 bases. CDR1 and CDR2 from the germline V gene are GTSNPN and SVGIG (reference sequence). This CDR3 comprises 14 residues.

This chain joins TRBV4-1 and TRBJ1-1, with 7 nucleotides matching TRBD1. Germline V gives CDR1 MGHRA, CDR2 YSYEKL. The ends lost 3 bases at V and 1 base at J; junction bases unmatched: 2. The CDR3 has 14 amino acids. In DNA form, the CDR3 reads TGCGCCAGCAGCCATGACAGGGAGAACACTGAAGCTTTCTTT. It codes for CASSHDRENTEAFF.

The chain employs TRBV5-1 and TRBJ2-3; 7 bases map to TRBD1. V lost 4 bases to trimming and J lost 4 bases; unmatched junction nucleotides: 9. The CDR3 extends over 15 amino acids. The germline gives CDR1 SGHRS, CDR2 YFSETQ. The CDR3 spells CASSDASGGADTQYF. The CDR3 region has the DNA TGCGCCAGCAGCGACGCTTCAGGGGGAGCAGATACGCAGTATTTT.

As concerns this clone: Other nucleotide sequences from this sample produce the same CDR3. The chain uses TRBV5-1 and TRBJ1-2; D is undetermined. CDR3 length: 14 residues. Germline V gene lookup returns CDR1 SGHRS and CDR2 YFSETQ. V lost 1 base to trimming and J lost 4 bases, with 11 bases between them. CDR3 DNA sequence: TGCGCCAGCAGCTTGCCGGGAGTCGGCTATGGCTACACCTTC. It specifies CASSLPGVGYGYTF. Combining the CDR3 with reference TRBV5-1 and TRBJ1-2 gives the whole variable domain KAGVTQTPRYLIKTRGQQVTLSCSPISGHRSVSWYQQTPGQGLQFLFEYFSETQRNKGNFPGRFSGRQFSNSRSEMNVSTLELGDSALYLCASSLPGVGYGYTFGSGTRLTVV.

This rearrangement joins TRBV6-5 to TRBJ2-1, with TRBD2 matching 13 bases. The CDR3 runs 15 residues. Germline V lookup: CDR1 MNHEY, CDR2 SVGAGI. The V gene end was trimmed by 4 bases and the J gene end by 8 bases; junction bases not matched to a gene: 5. CDR3 sequence (DNA): TGTGCCAGCAGTTCCGGACTAGCGGGGGCCGATGAGCAGTTCTTC. Its translation is CASSSGLAGADEQFF.

For this clone: The same CDR3 also results from other DNA sequences found in this sample. The chain combines TRBV5-1 with TRBJ1-1, with TRBD1 matching over 11 bases. This CDR3 contains 15 residues. CDR1 and CDR2 from the germline V gene are SGHRS and YFSETQ. V lost 0 bases and J lost 2; bases outside the gene matches: 0. CDR3: CASSLGTGGNTEAFF. The CDR3 region has the DNA TGCGCCAGCAGCTTGGGGACAGGGGGCAACACTGAAGCTTTCTTT. Complete variable domain (other parts from reference TRBV5-1 and TRBJ1-1): KAGVTQTPRYLIKTRGQQVTLSCSPISGHRSVSWYQQTPGQGLQFLFEYFSETQRNKGNFPGRFSGRQFSNSRSEMNVSTLELGDSALYLCASSLGTGGNTEAFFGQGTRLTVV.

This chain connects TRBV7-2 to TRBJ1-1, with a tentative D call TRBD1 (6 bases). CDR1 SGHTA and CDR2 FQGNSA come from the germline V gene. There are 15 residues in the CDR3. Trimming left V 1 base short and J 1 base short, with 10 bases between. CDR3 in DNA: TGTGCCAGCAGCTTAGTCTTGACAGGGAACACTGAAGCTTTCTTT. Its translation: CASSLVLTGNTEAFF.

This clone was counted a single time. The chain employs TRBV5-4 and TRBJ2-5; perhaps TRBD1 as D (5 bases). Germline CDR1 is SGHNT and CDR2 is YYREEE (reference sequence). CDR3 length equals 15 residues. V lost 2 bases, J lost 5 bases, and 16 bases lay in between. In DNA form, the CDR3 reads TGTGCCAGCAGCTTTCGGCAGGGCCAGACGGAGACCCAGTACTTC. Protein: CASSFRQGQTETQYF. Combining the CDR3 with reference TRBV5-4 and TRBJ2-5 gives the whole variable domain ETGVTQSPTHLIKTRGQQVTLRCSSQSGHNTVSWYQQALGQGPQFIFQYYREEENGRGNFPPRFSGLQFPNYSSELNVNALELDDSALYLCASSFRQGQTETQYFGPGTRLLVL.

The rearrangement links TRBV2 to TRBJ1-1, with D perhaps matching TRBD1 (6 bases). The CDR3 totals 12 residues. Germline CDR1 and CDR2: SNHLY and FYNNEI. V was shortened by 7 bases and J by 7 bases, with 13 bases between the two germline ends. The CDR3 DNA sequence: TGTGCCAGCACCATCGGACAGAGTGAAGCTTTCTTT. Protein: CASTIGQSEAFF. Complete variable domain (other parts from reference TRBV2 and TRBJ1-1): EPEVTQTPSHQVTQMGQEVILRCVPISNHLYFYWYRQILGQKVEFLVSFYNNEISEKSEIFDDQFSVERPDGSNFTLKIRSTKLEDSAMYFCASTIGQSEAFFGQGTRLTVV.

This clone was counted only a few times. This chain uses TRBV13 with TRBJ2-1; 15 bases match TRBD2. This CDR3 has 18 amino acids. Looked up from germline, CDR1 is PRHDT and CDR2 is FYEKMQ (reference sequence). V dropped 5 bases and J dropped 4; count of bases not matched to a gene: 9. CDR3 DNA: TGTGCCAGCAGCGCTGACGGGACTAGCGGGGGGAGATACAATGAGCAGTTCTTC. Its protein product is CASSADGTSGGRYNEQFF.

CDR3 in DNA: TGTGCCAGCAGCTTAGGTTTTCTTGAGCAGTTCTTC. Translating gives CASSLGFLEQFF. The V call is TRBV7-9, the J call TRBJ2-1, with no clear D. Germline CDR1 SEHNR, CDR2 FQNEAQ (reference sequence). V dropped 1 base and J dropped 9 bases, with 7 bases sitting between them. The CDR3 runs to 12 residues.

The CDR3, as DNA: TGTGCCAGCACCTCGGACAGCCAGAACACTGAAGCTTTCTTT. The encoded protein is CASTSDSQNTEAFF. The rearrangement links TRBV2 to TRBJ1-1, with a tentative D call TRBD1 (6 bases). The CDR3 contains 14 residues. V shed 7 bases and J shed 1 base, with 13 bases lying between them. From germline, CDR1 is SNHLY and CDR2 FYNNEI.

This sequence joins TRBV7-9 and TRBJ1-2; the match to TRBD1 covers 7 bases. Germline-derived CDR1 and CDR2 are SEHNR and FQNEAQ (reference sequence). This CDR3 is 15 amino acids long. J lost 2 bases, V lost 4 bases, and 7 bases had no gene match. Here the CDR3 DNA reads TGTGCCAGCAGCTGGGGGACAGTTATAAACTATGGCTACACCTTC. This sequence encodes CASSWGTVINYGYTF.